Here is one T cell receptor beta chain with its context. The CDR3 consists of 12 residues. The V end lost 4 bases, the J end lost 7 bases, and 8 bases lay between the germline ends. CDR1 is SNHLY, CDR2 FYNNEI, per germline. These data are taken from a study of identical twins. One entry per CDR3 protein, called by TCRdb with MiXCR from the 5' RACE reads. The sample has 500,000 or so distinct CDR3 sequences, roughly 21% seen once. The same specimen was also included in a second study, on T cells expressing NK-cell markers. As that study records: Investigators obtained TCR beta repertoires from sorted CD3+CD56+NKG2C+, CD3+CD56+NKG2C- and CD3+CD56-NKG2C+ T cells.

Material for sequencing was CD4+ T cells sorted from blood. The origin of this receptor is a young woman in good health. The rearrangement joins TRBV2 to TRBJ2-1; D call uncertain. The CDR3 nucleotides read TGTGCCAGCAGTGTTGAAGGGAATGAGCAGTTCTTC. Translation gives CASSVEGNEQFF. Full variable domain (outside the CDR3, taken from reference TRBV2 and TRBJ2-1): EPEVTQTPSHQVTQMGQEVILRCVPISNHLYFYWYRQILGQKVEFLVSFYNNEISEKSEIFDDQFSVERPDGSNFTLKIRSTKLEDSAMYFCASSVEGNEQFFGPGTRLTVL.